The sequence of this T cell receptor beta chain was determined in a study of T cell repertoires in cytomegalovirus infection. Whole-study context: Through public TCR beta signatures, both CMV infection and matching HLA type were indicated. Findings and caveats of the study: Based on cumulative public TCR beta family frequency, carriers of CMV plus the relevant HLA were identified. Ex vivo, HLA-C-restricted CMV-specific TCR beta clonotypes prevailed over the rest of the response.

MiXCR was run by TCRdb on the reads, yielding one entry per CDR3 protein. The sample contains more than 400,000 distinct CDR3 sequences, around 27% of which appear only once. This clonotype was counted a few times. Its matching antigen is unknown. This CDR3 has 15 amino acids. From germline, CDR1 is ENHRY and CDR2 SYGVKD. Trimming shortened V by 2 bases and J by 0 bases, and 9 bases separated the two germline ends. Sequenced sample: PBMCs. V usage is TRBV10-3 and J usage is TRBJ2-3; D not certain. The receptor comes from a human donor in good health (CMV status not recorded). Some clones in this sample may be carry-over from other donors' samples. The CDR3 protein is CAISERGPSTDTQYF. The DNA for the CDR3 is TGTGCCATCAGTGAGCGCGGTCCTAGCACAGATACGCAGTATTTT.